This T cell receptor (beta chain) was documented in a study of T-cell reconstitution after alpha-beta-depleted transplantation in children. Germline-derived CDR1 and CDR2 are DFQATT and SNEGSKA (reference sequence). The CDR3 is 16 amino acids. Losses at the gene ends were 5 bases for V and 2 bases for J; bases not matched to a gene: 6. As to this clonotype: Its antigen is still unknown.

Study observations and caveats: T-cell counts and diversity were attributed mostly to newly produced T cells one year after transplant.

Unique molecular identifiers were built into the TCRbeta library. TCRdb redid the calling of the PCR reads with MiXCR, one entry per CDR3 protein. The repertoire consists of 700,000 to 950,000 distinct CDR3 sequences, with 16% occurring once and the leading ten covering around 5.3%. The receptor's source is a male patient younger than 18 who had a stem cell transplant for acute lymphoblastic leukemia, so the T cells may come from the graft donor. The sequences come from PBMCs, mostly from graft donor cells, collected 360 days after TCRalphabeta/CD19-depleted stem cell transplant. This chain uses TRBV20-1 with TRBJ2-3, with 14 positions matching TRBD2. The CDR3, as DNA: TGCAGTGCTTTCCGGGGACTAGCGGGAGACACAGATACGCAGTATTTT. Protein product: CSAFRGLAGDTDTQYF.